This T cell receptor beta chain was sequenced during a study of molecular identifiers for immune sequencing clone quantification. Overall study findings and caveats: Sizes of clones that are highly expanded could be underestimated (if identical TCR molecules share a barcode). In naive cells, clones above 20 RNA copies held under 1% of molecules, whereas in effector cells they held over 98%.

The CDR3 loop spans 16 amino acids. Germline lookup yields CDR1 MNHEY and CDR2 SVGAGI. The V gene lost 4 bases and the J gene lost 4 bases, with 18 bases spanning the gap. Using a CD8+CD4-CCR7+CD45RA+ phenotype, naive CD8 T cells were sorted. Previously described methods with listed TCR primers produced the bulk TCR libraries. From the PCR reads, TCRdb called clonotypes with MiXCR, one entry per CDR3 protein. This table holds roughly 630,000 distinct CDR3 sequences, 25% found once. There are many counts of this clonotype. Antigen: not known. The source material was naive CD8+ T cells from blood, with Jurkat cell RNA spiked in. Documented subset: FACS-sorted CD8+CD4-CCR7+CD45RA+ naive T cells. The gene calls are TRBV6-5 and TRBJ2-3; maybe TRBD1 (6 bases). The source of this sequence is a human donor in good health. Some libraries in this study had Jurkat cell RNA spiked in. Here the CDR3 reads CASSSSTGVSPDTQYF. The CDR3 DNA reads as TGTGCCAGCAGTTCCTCGACAGGTGTCTCCCCAGATACGCAGTATTTT.